What follows are 7 T cell receptor beta chains derived from one specimen sequenced in a study of PD-L1 blockade in urothelial cancer (dated by TCRdb to about 2017). Library method: the immunoSEQ multiplex PCR assay. The clones in this table, taken by TCRdb from immuneACCESS, are in-frame only. Not every clone is retained; where verified, under half of the shortfall comes from an unresolved V gene, and the cause of the rest is unknown. The sample has about 38,000 clones on record, around four fifths of them singletons. The leading ten clones occupy about 15% of the sample. Interpreted using the paper, the time point label stands for: pretreatment peripheral blood. Material: PBMCs, obtained around atezolizumab (anti-PD-L1) treatment. All receptors derive from an elderly man with urothelial cancer.

The V call is TRBV30, the J call TRBJ1-1; tentative D call: TRBD1 (5 bases). V lost 5 bases and J 3 bases, leaving 13 bases between the germline ends. This CDR3 contains 13 residues. CDR1 GTSNPN and CDR2 SVGIG come from the germline V gene (reference sequence). This CDR3 reads CAWADRGDTEAFF. In nucleotides, the CDR3 is TGTGCCTGGGCCGATCGGGGGGACACTGAAGCTTTCTTT.

The rearrangement uses TRBV20-1 and TRBJ1-1, with D uncertain. The V gene lost 5 bases and the J gene lost 4 bases, with 8 bases spanning the gap. The CDR3 runs 11 residues. Looked up from germline, CDR1 is DFQATT and CDR2 is SNEGSKA (reference sequence). CDR3 loop: CSAPGSTEAFF. The CDR3 DNA reads TGCAGTGCTCCTGGGAGCACTGAAGCTTTCTTT.

The rearrangement links TRBV27 to TRBJ1-1, with 8 nucleotides matching TRBD1. Germline loops: CDR1 MNHEY, CDR2 SMNVEV (reference sequence). The length of the CDR3 is 12 residues. J was trimmed by 10 bases and V by 6 bases; bases with no gene match: 7. In DNA form, the CDR3 reads TGTGCCAGCAGCCCTGACAGGGGTGCAGCTTTCTTT. This codes for CASSPDRGAAFF.

This clone is classed as medium-sized. The J gene is TRBJ2-1, the V gene TRBV7-6; 9 bases are shared with TRBD2. This CDR3 comprises 17 residues. V shed 1 base and J 8 bases; nucleotides not matched to a gene: 12. Per the germline V gene, CDR1 is SGHVS and CDR2 is FNYEAQ. CDR3 nucleotides: TGTGCCAGCAGCTTAGAAGGAGGACTAGCGTCTTGGTATGAGCAGTTCTTC. This codes for CASSLEGGLASWYEQFF.

This chain connects TRBV5-4 to TRBJ1-1; 7 bases agree with TRBD1. Germline-derived CDR1 and CDR2 are SGHNT and YYREEE (reference sequence). The junction had 6 bases not matched to a gene; V was cut back by 0 bases and J by 4 bases. The CDR3 runs to 15 residues. The CDR3 coding sequence is TGTGCCAGCAGCTTGGTTACAGGGGCGGCCACTGAAGCTTTCTTT. This translates into CASSLVTGAATEAFF. The whole variable domain, filled in from reference TRBV5-4 and TRBJ1-1, reads ETGVTQSPTHLIKTRGQQVTLRCSSQSGHNTVSWYQQALGQGPQFIFQYYREEENGRGNFPPRFSGLQFPNYSSELNVNALELDDSALYLCASSLVTGAATEAFFGQGTRLTVV.

The chain is built from TRBV5-1 and TRBJ2-1, with 14 nucleotides matching TRBD2. Trimming took 0 bases from V and 7 from J; bases not matched to a gene: 3. This CDR3 contains 16 residues. Germline CDR1 and CDR2: SGHRS and YFSETQ. CDR3 DNA sequence: TGCGCCAGCAGCTTGGGCGGGACTAGCGGGAGTAATGAGCAGTTCTTC. Encoded protein: CASSLGGTSGSNEQFF.

The chain joins TRBV4-1 to TRBJ2-6, with a tentative D call TRBD2 (5 bases). The germline V gene encodes CDR1 MGHRA and CDR2 YSYEKL. V was shortened by 2 bases and J by 0 bases, with 8 bases between the two germline ends. The CDR3 spans 16 residues. The CDR3 DNA sequence: TGCGCCAGCAGCCAATATGGGAGCTCTGGGGCCAACGTCCTGACTTTC. Translation: CASSQYGSSGANVLTF.